This T cell receptor beta chain originates from a study of T cells in Graves' hyperthyroidism and ophthalmopathy. It was RNA transcripts that yielded the amplified TCR beta CDR3 regions. HTBI primers were used for first-round RT-PCR of the TCR CDR3. TCRdb reprocessed the multiplex PCR reads with MiXCR, giving one entry per CDR3 protein. In the table there are 450,000 to 600,000 distinct CDR3 sequences, just under 20% of which are singletons. This clonotype was observed at least ten times. Sequenced input: blood. This receptor was identified in a man aged 40-49 years with Graves' ophthalmopathy.

CDR3 sequence: CASSIPGTSENEQYF. DNA of the CDR3: TGTGCCAGCAGTATCCCCGGGACTAGCGAAAACGAGCAGTACTTC. The chain uses TRBV28 and TRBJ2-7; 10 nucleotides match TRBD2. Germline CDR1 MDHEN, CDR2 SYDVKM. V lost 5 bases to trimming and J lost 5 bases; unmatched junction nucleotides: 9. This CDR3 is built from 15 residues.